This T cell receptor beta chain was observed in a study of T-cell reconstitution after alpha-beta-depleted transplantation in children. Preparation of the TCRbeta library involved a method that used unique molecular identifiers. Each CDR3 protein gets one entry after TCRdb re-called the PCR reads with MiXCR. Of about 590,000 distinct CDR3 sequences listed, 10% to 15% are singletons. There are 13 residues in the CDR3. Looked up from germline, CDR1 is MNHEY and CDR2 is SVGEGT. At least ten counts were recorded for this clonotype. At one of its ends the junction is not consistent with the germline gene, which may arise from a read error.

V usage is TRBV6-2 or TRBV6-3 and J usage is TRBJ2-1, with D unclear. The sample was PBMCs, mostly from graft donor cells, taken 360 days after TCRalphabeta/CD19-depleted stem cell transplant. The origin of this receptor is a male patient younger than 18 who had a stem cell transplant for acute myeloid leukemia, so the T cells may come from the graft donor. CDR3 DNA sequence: TGTGCCACCAGTGCTAGCTCCTACAATGAGCAGTTCTTC. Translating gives CATSASSYNEQFF.